This T cell receptor (beta chain) derives from a study of cytomegalovirus exposure and HLA in healthy donors. Study-level findings and limits: The TCR clusters that emerged in the first cohort tended, a later analysis found, to co-occur in the roughly 110 validation repertoires. There were some public TCRs occurring in many donors, but most TCR sequences were rare. A list of about 180 TCR beta chains associated with cytomegalovirus was given.

Generated by immunoSEQ multiplex PCR, the TCRdb table keeps only in-frame clones and is missing some. The table records 100,000 to 150,000 clones, approximately 92% of them present only once. On this clone: Its antigen is unidentified.

V trimming: 3 bases; J trimming: 10 bases; junction bases outside the gene matches: 10. This CDR3 has 15 residues. CDR1 and CDR2 from the germline V gene are SGDLS and YYNGEE. The TCR originated in a woman between 18 and 29 years old in good health and CMV-seronegative. The source material was PBMCs. The V gene is TRBV9, the J gene TRBJ2-1; 10 bases are shared with TRBD1. The CDR3 DNA sequence: TGTGCCAGCAGCGGTCGGGACAGGGGAATACGGGAGCAGTTCTTC. Translation: CASSGRDRGIREQFF. The variable domain in full, with the rest retrieved from reference TRBV9 and TRBJ2-1, is DSGVTQTPKHLITATGQRVTLRCSPRSGDLSVYWYQQSLDQGLQFLIQYYNGEERAKGNILERFSAQQFPDLHSELNLSSLELGDSALYFCASSGRDRGIREQFFGPGTRLTVL.